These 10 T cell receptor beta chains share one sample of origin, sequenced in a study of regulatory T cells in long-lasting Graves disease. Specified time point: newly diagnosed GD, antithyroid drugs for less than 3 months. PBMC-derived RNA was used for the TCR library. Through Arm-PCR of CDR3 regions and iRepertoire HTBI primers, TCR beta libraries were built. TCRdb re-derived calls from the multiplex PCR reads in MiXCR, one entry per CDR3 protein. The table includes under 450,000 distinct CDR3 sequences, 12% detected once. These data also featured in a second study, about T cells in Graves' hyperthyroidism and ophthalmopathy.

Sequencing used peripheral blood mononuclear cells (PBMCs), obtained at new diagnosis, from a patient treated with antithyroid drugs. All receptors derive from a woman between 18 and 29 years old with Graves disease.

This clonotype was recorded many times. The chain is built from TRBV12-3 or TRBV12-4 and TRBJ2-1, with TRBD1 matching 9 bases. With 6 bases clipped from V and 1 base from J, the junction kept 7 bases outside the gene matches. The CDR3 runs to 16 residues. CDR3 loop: CASRTGTGKSYNEQFF. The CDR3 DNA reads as TGTGCCAGCAGAACAGGGACAGGGAAGTCCTACAATGAGCAGTTCTTC.

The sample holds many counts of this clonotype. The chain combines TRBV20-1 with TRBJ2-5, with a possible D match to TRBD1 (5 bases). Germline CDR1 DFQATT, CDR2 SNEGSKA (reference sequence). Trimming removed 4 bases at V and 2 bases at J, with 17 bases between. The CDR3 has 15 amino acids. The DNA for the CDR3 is TGCAGTGCTATTGTAGGGGCAGGACCTCAAGAGACCCAGTACTTC. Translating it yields CSAIVGAGPQETQYF.

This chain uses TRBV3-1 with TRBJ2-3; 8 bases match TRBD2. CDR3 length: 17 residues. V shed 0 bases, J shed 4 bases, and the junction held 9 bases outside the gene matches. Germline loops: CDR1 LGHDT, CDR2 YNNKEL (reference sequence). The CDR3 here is CASSQDPSGGTSDTQYF. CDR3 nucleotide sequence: TGTGCCAGCAGCCAAGATCCCAGCGGGGGCACGTCAGATACGCAGTATTTT.

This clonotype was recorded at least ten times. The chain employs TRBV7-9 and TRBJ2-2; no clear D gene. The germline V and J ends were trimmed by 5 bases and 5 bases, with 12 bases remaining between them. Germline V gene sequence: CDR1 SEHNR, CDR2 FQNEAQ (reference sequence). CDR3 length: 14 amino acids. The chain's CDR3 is CASSLVMRTGELFF. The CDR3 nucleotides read TGTGCCAGCAGCCTCGTGATGAGGACCGGGGAGCTGTTTTTT.

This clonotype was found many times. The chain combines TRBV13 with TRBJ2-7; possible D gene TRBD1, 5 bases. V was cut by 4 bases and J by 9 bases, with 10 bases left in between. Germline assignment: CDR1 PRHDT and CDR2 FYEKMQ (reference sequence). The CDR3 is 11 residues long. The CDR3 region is CASSSRGRQYF. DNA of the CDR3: TGTGCCAGCAGCTCAAGGGGTCGGCAGTACTTC. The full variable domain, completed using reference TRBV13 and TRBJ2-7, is AAGVIQSPRHLIKEKRETATLKCYPIPRHDTVYWYQQGPGQDPQFLISFYEKMQSDKGSIPDRFSAQQFSDYHSELNMSSLELGDSALYFCASSSRGRQYFGPGTRLTVT.

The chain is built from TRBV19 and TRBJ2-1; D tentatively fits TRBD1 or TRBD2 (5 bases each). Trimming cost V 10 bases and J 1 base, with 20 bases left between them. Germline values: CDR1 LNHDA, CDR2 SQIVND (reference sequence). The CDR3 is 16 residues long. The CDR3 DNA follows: TGTGCCACCACTTTAGAGGGGCAGTCATCCTACAATGAGCAGTTCTTC. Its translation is CATTLEGQSSYNEQFF. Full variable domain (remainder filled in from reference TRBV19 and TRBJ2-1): DGGITQSPKYLFRKEGQNVTLSCEQNLNHDAMYWYRQDPGQGLRLIYYSQIVNDFQKGDIAEGYSVSREKKESFPLTVTSAQKNPTAFYLCATTLEGQSSYNEQFFGPGTRLTVL.

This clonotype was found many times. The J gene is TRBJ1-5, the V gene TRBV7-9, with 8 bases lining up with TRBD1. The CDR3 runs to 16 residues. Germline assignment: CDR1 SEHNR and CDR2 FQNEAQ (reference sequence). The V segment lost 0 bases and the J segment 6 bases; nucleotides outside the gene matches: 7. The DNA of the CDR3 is TGTGCCAGCAGCTTAGCGACAGGGGCTTCGGGTCAGCCCCAGCATTTT. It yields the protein CASSLATGASGQPQHF.

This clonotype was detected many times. The CDR3 DNA follows: TGTGCCAGCAGTTCCTTTGCCTGGGGTCTTAAGGACACCGGGGAGCTGTTTTTT. It codes for CASSSFAWGLKDTGELFF. The chain couples TRBV28 to TRBJ2-2; D not resolved. The V end was cut by 4 bases, the J end by 3 bases, with 21 bases between. This CDR3 comprises 18 residues. Germline V CDR1 and CDR2: MDHEN, SYDVKM.

The CDR3 spells CASSPFLSSGRVTAYEQYF. CDR3 nucleotides: TGTGCCAGCTCACCATTTCTGTCTAGCGGGAGGGTCACCGCCTACGAGCAGTACTTC. The chain has TRBV18 and TRBJ2-7; 12 bases align to TRBD2. After removal of 2 bases from V and 2 bases from J, the junction contained 13 bases not matched to a gene. Looked up from germline, CDR1 is KGHSH and CDR2 is LQKENI. This CDR3 region has 19 residues.

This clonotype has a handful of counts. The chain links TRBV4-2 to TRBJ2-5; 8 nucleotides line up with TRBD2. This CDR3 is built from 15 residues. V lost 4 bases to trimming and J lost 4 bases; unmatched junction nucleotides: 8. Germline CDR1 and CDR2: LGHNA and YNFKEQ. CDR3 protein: CASSPRGGGVETQYF. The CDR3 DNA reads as TGTGCCAGCAGCCCACGGGGGGGCGGTGTAGAGACCCAGTACTTC.